The next 17 T cell receptor beta chains were all read from a single sample in a study of blood T cells in healthy people across ages. Next came a second PCR, run for about 6 to 12 cycles, which used a sample-barcoded 5' primer along with a J-beta primer mix. TCRdb processed the 5' RACE reads anew with MiXCR; each CDR3 protein has one entry. This sample has fewer than 2,000,000 distinct CDR3 sequences, with roughly 32% found just once. The material sequenced was blood. All receptors derive from a woman in her 30s in good health.

This chain joins TRBV5-1 and TRBJ2-1; 8 nucleotides match TRBD1. This CDR3 is built from 14 residues. V shed 1 base, J shed 7 bases, and the junction held 4 bases outside the gene matches. From germline, CDR1 is SGHRS and CDR2 YFSETQ. CDR3 sequence (DNA): TGCGCCAGCAGCTTGAGACAGGGGAGGAATGAGCAGTTCTTC. Its translation: CASSLRQGRNEQFF.

This clonotype has only a few counts. This chain uses TRBV2 with TRBJ2-7; 8 nucleotides align to TRBD1. The ends lost 5 bases at V and 2 bases at J; junction bases unmatched: 14. This CDR3 is built from 17 residues. Germline lookup yields CDR1 SNHLY and CDR2 FYNNEI. CDR3: CASSSGTGTTWTYEQYF. The CDR3 DNA sequence: TGTGCCAGCAGTTCCGGGACAGGTACTACTTGGACCTACGAGCAGTACTTC.

This clonotype has a handful of counts. CDR3 loop: CASSQVGRGADGYTF. The CDR3 DNA reads TGCGCCAGCAGCCAAGTAGGTCGCGGGGCCGATGGCTACACCTTC. V is TRBV4-1 and J is TRBJ1-2; the D gene is possibly TRBD1 (5 bases). Germline assignment: CDR1 MGHRA and CDR2 YSYEKL. Trimming left V 1 base short and J 6 bases short, with 15 bases between. This CDR3 has 15 residues.

The chain recombines TRBV13 with TRBJ2-1, with TRBD2 identical over 10 bases. Per germline, CDR1 PRHDT and CDR2 FYEKMQ (reference sequence). J gave up 3 bases and V 7 bases, and 6 bases lay outside the gene matches. This CDR3 region has 15 residues. CDR3 DNA: TGTGCCAGCATGCGGTCTAGCGGGAGCTACAATGAGCAGTTCTTC. This codes for CASMRSSGSYNEQFF.

This clonotype has only one observation. The chain links TRBV7-6 to TRBJ2-3; 7 nucleotides agree with TRBD2. Germline trimming cut 3 bases from V and 6 bases from J; bases unmatched to any gene: 3. This CDR3 is 13 amino acids long. Germline CDR1 and CDR2: SGHVS and FNYEAQ. CDR3 protein: CASSFNGGDTQYF. Here the CDR3 DNA reads TGTGCCAGCAGCTTTAACGGGGGGGATACGCAGTATTTT.

Only a few counts were recorded for this clonotype. This chain joins TRBV18 and TRBJ1-6, with D possibly matching TRBD1 (5 bases). V was pared by 3 bases and J by 0 bases, with 12 bases between. The CDR3 runs to 17 residues. Germline values: CDR1 KGHSH, CDR2 LQKENI. Written as DNA, the CDR3 is TGTGCCAGCTCACCGGGACTGATAAGCTCCTATAATTCACCCCTCCACTTT. Translation gives CASSPGLISSYNSPLHF.

A few counts support this clonotype. The chain links TRBV29-1 to TRBJ1-2, with D unclear. This CDR3 spans 10 amino acids. Trimming stripped 4 bases from V and 8 bases from J, with 8 bases between. The germline V gene has CDR1 SQVTM and CDR2 ANQGSEA. CDR3 protein: CSVGARGYTF. In nucleotides, the CDR3 is TGCAGCGTTGGAGCGAGGGGCTACACCTTC.

This clonotype has a count of ten or more. The rearrangement uses TRBV20-1 and TRBJ1-6; D not resolved. Per the germline V gene, CDR1 is DFQATT and CDR2 is SNEGSKA (reference sequence). The ends were cut back, 3 bases at V and 7 bases at J, with 7 bases in the middle. This CDR3 is built from 12 residues. CDR3 sequence: CSASSGNSPLHF. The CDR3 bases are TGCAGTGCTAGTTCTGGGAATTCACCCCTCCACTTT.

V is TRBV5-1 and J is TRBJ2-1, with 8 bases lining up with TRBD2. The J call may be in error: the DNA end matches TRBJ2-7 better. The germline gives CDR1 SGHRS, CDR2 YFSETQ. The CDR3 has 14 amino acids. The CDR3 region is CASSSLAAVHEQYF. CDR3 nucleotides: TGCGCCAGCAGCTCACTAGCGGCCGTACATGAGCAGTACTTC.

The rearrangement joins TRBV7-9 to TRBJ2-7; D gene unclear. Trimming left V 5 bases short and J 5 bases short, with 13 bases between. The CDR3 sequence is 13 residues long. Germline loops: CDR1 SEHNR, CDR2 FQNEAQ (reference sequence). The CDR3 DNA follows: TGTGCCAGCAGCCGCCTTAACACCCACGAGCAGTACTTC. Protein sequence: CASSRLNTHEQYF.

In regard to this clonotype: One end of the junction is discordant with germline, which a read error may explain. V is TRBV5-1 and J is TRBJ2-7; 7 bases are a match to TRBD1. Germline loops: CDR1 SGHRS, CDR2 YFSETQ. The CDR3 consists of 16 residues. This CDR3 reads CASGLAGGQVNYEQYF. The CDR3 bases are TGCGCCAGCGGCTTGGCCGGCGGACAGGTAAATTACGAGCAGTACTTC.

With respect to this clonotype: A much larger clone lies one base from this, so it may be a read error. The V call is TRBV5-1, the J call TRBJ2-7; D could derive from TRBD1 or TRBD2 (5 bases each). This CDR3 has 15 amino acids. Germline V gives CDR1 SGHRS, CDR2 YFSETQ. The V end lost 3 bases, the J end lost 12 bases, and 25 bases lay between the germline ends. DNA for the CDR3: TGCGCCAGCAGCTCCCGGGACCCCGCTCTCGAGACCCGGTACTTC. It is translated as CASSSRDPALETRYF.

The chain links TRBV5-1 to TRBJ2-3, with 8 bases identical to TRBD1. Per germline, CDR1 SGHRS and CDR2 YFSETQ. Trimming cost V 4 bases and J 3 bases; bases outside gene matches: 19. The CDR3 is made up of 19 amino acids. In DNA form, the CDR3 reads TGCGCCAGCAGCCCCAACCGACAGGGGAACCCCTCATTTACAGATACGCAGTATTTT. Its protein product is CASSPNRQGNPSFTDTQYF.

In DNA, the CDR3 is TGTGCCAGCAGCTTTGGACAGGGGACCTTAGGTTCACCCCTCCACTTT. Protein product: CASSFGQGTLGSPLHF. The chain couples TRBV5-6 to TRBJ1-6; 9 bases fit TRBD1. The CDR3 extends over 16 amino acids. Germline V lookup: CDR1 SGHDT, CDR2 YYEEEE. V lost 2 bases and J lost 9; bases outside the gene matches: 9.

About this clonotype itself: Compared with germline, one end of the junction differs, possibly owing to a read error. This chain links TRBV6-1 with TRBJ2-5; the D call may be TRBD1 or TRBD2 (5 bases each). In germline, CDR1 is MNHNS, CDR2 SASEGT. This CDR3 comprises 13 residues. The DNA of the CDR3 is TGTGCCAGCAGTAGGGACGGCCAAGGGACCCAGTACTTC. It specifies CASSRDGQGTQYF.

This rearrangement joins TRBV2 to TRBJ2-4; possibly TRBD1 for D (6 bases). TRBJ2-7 explains the end of the DNA better; the J call may be wrong. Germline V lookup: CDR1 SNHLY, CDR2 FYNNEI. The CDR3 contains 14 residues. DNA of the CDR3: TGTGCCAGCAGTGGGTCGACAGGTTCTAACGAGCAGTACTTC. Its translation is CASSGSTGSNEQYF.

This rearrangement joins TRBV7-3 to TRBJ2-3, with TRBD2 matching 8 bases. The V gene's germline CDR1 is SGHTA and CDR2 FQGTGA. The junction had 3 bases not matched to a gene; V was cut back by 5 bases and J by 2 bases. The CDR3 is made up of 14 amino acids. The CDR3 loop is CASSGRGVTDTQYF. DNA for the CDR3: TGTGCCAGCAGCGGGCGGGGGGTCACAGATACGCAGTATTTT.